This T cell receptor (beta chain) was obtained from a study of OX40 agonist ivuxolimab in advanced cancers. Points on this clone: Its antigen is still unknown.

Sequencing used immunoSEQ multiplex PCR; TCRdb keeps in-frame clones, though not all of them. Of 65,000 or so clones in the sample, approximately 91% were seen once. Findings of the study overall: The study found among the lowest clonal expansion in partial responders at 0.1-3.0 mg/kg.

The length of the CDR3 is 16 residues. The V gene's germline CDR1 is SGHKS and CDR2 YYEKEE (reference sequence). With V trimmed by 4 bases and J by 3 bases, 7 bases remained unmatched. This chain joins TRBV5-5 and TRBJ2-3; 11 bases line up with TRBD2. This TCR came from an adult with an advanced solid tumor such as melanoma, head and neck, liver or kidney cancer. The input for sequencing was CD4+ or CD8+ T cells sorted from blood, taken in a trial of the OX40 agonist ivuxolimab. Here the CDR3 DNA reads TGTGCCAGCAGCGGAACTAGCGGGAGTTTTACAGATACGCAGTATTTT. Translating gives CASSGTSGSFTDTQYF.